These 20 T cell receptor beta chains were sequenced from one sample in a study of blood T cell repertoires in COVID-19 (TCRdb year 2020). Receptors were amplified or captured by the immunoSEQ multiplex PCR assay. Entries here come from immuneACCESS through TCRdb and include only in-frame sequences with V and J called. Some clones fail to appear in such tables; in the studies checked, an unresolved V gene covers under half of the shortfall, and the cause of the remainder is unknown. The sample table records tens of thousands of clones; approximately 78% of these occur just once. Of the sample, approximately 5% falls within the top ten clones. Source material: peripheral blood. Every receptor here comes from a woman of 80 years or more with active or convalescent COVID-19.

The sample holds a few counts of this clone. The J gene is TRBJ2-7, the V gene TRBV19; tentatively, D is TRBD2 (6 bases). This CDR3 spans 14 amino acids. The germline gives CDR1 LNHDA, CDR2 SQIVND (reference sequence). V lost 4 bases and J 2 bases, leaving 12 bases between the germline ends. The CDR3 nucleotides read TGTGCCAGTAGTACCCCCTGGGGGGCCTACGAGCAGTACTTC. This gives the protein CASSTPWGAYEQYF. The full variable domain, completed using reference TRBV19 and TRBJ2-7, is DGGITQSPKYLFRKEGQNVTLSCEQNLNHDAMYWYRQDPGQGLRLIYYSQIVNDFQKGDIAEGYSVSREKKESFPLTVTSAQKNPTAFYLCASSTPWGAYEQYFGPGTRLTVT.

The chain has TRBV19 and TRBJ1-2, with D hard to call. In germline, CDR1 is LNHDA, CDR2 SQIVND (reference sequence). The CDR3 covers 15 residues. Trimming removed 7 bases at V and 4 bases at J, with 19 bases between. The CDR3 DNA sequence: TGTGCCAGTAAAGCGGCTTTGGCAGGACCCTATGGCTACACCTTC. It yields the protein CASKAALAGPYGYTF.

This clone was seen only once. CDR3 in DNA: TGTGCCAGCAGTCCTGAGGGGGGGACGCAGTATTTT. This gives the protein CASSPEGGTQYF. The chain is built from TRBV11-3 and TRBJ2-3, with D possibly being TRBD2 (7 bases). In germline, CDR1 is SGHNT, CDR2 YENEEA. CDR3 length: 12 residues. Trimming took off 6 bases at V and 9 bases at J, with 13 bases between the two ends.

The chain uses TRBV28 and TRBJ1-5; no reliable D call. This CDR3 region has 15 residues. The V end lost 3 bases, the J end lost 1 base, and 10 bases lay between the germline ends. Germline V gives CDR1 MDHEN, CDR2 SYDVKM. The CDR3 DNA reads TGTGCCAGCAGTTTGAGAGGGTACAGCAATCAGCCCCAGCATTTT. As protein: CASSLRGYSNQPQHF.

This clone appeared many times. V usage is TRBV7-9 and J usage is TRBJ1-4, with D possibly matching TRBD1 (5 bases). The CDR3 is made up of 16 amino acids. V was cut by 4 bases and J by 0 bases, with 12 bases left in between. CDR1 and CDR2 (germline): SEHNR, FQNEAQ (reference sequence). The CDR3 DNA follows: TGTGCCAGCAGCTCGACGACAGCTGCAACTAATGAAAAACTGTTTTTT. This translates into CASSSTTAATNEKLFF.

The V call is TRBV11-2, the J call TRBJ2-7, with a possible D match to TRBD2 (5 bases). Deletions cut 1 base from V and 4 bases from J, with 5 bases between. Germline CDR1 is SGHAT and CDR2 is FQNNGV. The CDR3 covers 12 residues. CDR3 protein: CASSLAGYEQYF. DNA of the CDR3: TGTGCCAGCAGCTTAGCGGGATACGAGCAGTACTTC.

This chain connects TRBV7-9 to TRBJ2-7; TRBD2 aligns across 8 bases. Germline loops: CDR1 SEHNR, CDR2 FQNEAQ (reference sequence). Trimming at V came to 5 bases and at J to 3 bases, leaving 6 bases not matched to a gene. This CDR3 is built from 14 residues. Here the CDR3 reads CASSLSGASYEQYF. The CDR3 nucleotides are TGTGCCAGCAGCCTTAGCGGGGCGAGCTACGAGCAGTACTTC. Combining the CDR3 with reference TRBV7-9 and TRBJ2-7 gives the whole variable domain DTGVSQNPRHKITKRGQNVTFRCDPISEHNRLYWYRQTLGQGPEFLTYFQNEAQLEKSRLLSDRFSAERPKGSFSTLEIQRTEQGDSAMYLCASSLSGASYEQYFGPGTRLTVT.

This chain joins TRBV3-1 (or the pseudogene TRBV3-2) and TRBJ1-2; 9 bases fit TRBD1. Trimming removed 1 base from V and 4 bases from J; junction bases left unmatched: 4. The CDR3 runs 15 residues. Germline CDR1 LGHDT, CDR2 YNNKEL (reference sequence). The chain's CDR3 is CASSQGWTGAYGYTF. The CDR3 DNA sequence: TGTGCCAGCAGCCAAGGATGGACAGGGGCCTATGGCTACACCTTC.

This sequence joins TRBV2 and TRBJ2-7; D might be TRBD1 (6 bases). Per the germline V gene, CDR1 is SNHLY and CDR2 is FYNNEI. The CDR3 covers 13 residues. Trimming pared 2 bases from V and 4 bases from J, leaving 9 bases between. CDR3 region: CASSEIQGYEQYF. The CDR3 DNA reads TGTGCCAGCAGTGAAATTCAGGGGTACGAGCAGTACTTC.

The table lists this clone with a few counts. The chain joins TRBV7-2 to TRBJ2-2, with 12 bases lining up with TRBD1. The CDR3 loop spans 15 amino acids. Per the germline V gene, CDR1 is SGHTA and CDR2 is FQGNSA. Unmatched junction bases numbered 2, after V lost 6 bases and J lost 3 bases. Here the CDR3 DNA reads TGTGCCAGCAGAGGGACAGGGGGCTACACCGGGGAGCTGTTTTTT. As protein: CASRGTGGYTGELFF. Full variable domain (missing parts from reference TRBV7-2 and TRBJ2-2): GAGVSQSPSNKVTEKGKDVELRCDPISGHTALYWYRQSLGQGLEFLIYFQGNSAPDKSGLPSDRFSAERTGGSVSTLTIQRTQQEDSAVYLCASRGTGGYTGELFFGEGSRLTVL.

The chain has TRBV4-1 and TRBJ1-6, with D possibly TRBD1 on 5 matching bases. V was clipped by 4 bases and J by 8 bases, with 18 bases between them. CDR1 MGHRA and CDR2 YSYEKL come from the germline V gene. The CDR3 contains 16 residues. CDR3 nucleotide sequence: TGCGCCAGCAGCCGGAGCAGATCGGGGGGTGATTCACCCCTCCACTTT. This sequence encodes CASSRSRSGGDSPLHF.

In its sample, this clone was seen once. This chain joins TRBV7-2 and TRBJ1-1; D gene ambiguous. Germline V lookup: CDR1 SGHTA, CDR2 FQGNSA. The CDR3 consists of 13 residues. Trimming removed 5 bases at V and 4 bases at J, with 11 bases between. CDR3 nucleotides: TGTGCCAGCAGCCAAAGTTGGAGCACTGAAGCTTTCTTT. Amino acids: CASSQSWSTEAFF.

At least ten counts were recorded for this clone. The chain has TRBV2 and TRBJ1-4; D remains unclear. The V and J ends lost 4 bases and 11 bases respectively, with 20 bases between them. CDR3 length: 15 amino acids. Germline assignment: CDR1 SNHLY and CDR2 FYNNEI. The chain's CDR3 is CASSAVSGSIFKLFF. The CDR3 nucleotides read TGTGCCAGCAGTGCCGTGTCAGGCTCGATCTTTAAACTGTTTTTT.

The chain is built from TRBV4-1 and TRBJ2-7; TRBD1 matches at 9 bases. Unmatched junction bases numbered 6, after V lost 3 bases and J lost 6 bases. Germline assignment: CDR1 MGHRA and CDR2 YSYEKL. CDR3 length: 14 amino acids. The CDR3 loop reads CASSQEQGAGEQYF. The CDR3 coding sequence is TGCGCCAGCAGCCAGGAACAGGGGGCTGGCGAGCAGTACTTC.

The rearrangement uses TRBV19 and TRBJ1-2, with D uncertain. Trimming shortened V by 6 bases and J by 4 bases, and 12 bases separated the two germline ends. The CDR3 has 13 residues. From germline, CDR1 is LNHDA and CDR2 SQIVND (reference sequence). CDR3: CASSPAASYGYTF. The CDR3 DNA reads TGTGCCAGTAGCCCCGCGGCTAGCTATGGCTACACCTTC.

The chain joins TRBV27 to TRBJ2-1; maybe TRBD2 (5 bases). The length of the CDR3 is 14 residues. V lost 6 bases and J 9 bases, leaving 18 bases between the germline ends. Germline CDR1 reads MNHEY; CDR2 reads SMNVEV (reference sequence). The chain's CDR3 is CASSSRELGGEQFF. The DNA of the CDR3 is TGTGCCAGCAGCTCCCGGGAACTAGGAGGTGAGCAGTTCTTC.

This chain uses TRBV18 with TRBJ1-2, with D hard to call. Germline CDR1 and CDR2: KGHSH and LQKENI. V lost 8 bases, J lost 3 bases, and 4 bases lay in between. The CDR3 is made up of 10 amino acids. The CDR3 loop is CASRDYGYTF. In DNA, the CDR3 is TGTGCCAGCCGGGACTATGGCTACACCTTC. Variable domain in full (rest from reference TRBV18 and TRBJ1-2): NAGVMQNPRHLVRRRGQEARLRCSPMKGHSHVYWYRQLPEEGLKFMVYLQKENIIDESGMPKERFSAEFPKEGPSILRIQQVVRGDSAAYFCASRDYGYTFGSGTRLTVV.

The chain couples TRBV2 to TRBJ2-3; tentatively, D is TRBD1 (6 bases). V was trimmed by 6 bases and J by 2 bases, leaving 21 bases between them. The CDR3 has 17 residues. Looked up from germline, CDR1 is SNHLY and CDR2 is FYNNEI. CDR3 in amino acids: CASRTGQSPKSTDTQYF. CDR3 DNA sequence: TGTGCCAGCAGAACCGGACAGTCTCCAAAGTCCACAGATACGCAGTATTTT. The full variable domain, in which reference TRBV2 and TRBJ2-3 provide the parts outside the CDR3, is EPEVTQTPSHQVTQMGQEVILRCVPISNHLYFYWYRQILGQKVEFLVSFYNNEISEKSEIFDDQFSVERPDGSNFTLKIRSTKLEDSAMYFCASRTGQSPKSTDTQYFGPGTRLTVL.

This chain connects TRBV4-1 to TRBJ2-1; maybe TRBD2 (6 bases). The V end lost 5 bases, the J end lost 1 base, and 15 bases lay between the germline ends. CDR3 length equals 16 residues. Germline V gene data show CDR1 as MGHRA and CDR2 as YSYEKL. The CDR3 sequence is CASSALRGGSYNEQFF. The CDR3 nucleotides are TGCGCCAGCAGCGCCTTGCGGGGTGGATCCTACAATGAGCAGTTCTTC.

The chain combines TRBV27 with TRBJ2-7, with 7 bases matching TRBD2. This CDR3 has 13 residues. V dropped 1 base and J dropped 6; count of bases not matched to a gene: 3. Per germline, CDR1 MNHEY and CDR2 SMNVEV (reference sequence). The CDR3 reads CASSLFRGVEQYF. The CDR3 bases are TGTGCCAGCAGTTTATTTCGGGGGGTCGAGCAGTACTTC.